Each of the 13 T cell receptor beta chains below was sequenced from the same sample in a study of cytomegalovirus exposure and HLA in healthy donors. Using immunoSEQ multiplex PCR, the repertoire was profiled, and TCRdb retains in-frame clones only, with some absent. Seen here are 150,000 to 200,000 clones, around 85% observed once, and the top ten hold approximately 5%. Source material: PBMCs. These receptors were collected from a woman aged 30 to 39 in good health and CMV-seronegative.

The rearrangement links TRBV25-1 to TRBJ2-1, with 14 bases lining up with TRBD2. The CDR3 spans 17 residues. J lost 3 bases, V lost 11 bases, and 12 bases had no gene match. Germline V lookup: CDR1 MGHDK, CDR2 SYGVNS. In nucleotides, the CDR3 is TGTGCCCAAAGGGGACTAGCGGGGGCTTTGGACTACAATGAGCAGTTCTTC. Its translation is CAQRGLAGALDYNEQFF.

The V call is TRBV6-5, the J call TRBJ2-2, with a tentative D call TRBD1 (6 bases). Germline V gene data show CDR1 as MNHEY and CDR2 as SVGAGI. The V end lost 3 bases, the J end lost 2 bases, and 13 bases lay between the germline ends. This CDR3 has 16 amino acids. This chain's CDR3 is CASSYYRVPNTGELFF. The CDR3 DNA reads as TGTGCCAGCAGTTATTACAGGGTACCTAACACCGGGGAGCTGTTTTTT.

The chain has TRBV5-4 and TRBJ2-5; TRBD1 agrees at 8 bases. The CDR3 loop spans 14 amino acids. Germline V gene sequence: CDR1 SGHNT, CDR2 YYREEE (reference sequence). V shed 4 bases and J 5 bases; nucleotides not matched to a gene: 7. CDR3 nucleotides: TGTGCCAGCAGCCCACGGACAGGGATGGAGACCCAGTACTTC. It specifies CASSPRTGMETQYF.

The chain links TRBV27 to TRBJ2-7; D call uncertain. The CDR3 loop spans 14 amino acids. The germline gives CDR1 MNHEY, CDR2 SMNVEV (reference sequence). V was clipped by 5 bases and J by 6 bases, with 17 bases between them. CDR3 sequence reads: CASSPGLRLPEQYF. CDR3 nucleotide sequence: TGTGCCAGCAGTCCGGGCCTTCGGCTCCCCGAGCAGTACTTC.

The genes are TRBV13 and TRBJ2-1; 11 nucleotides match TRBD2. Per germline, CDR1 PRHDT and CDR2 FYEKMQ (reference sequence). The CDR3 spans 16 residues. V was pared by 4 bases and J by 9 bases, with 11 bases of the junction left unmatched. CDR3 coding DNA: TGTGCCAGCAGCTCCCGACTAGCGGGAACAGCGGGTGAGCAGTTCTTC. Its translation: CASSSRLAGTAGEQFF. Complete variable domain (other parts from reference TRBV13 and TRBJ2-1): AAGVIQSPRHLIKEKRETATLKCYPIPRHDTVYWYQQGPGQDPQFLISFYEKMQSDKGSIPDRFSAQQFSDYHSELNMSSLELGDSALYFCASSSRLAGTAGEQFFGPGTRLTVL.

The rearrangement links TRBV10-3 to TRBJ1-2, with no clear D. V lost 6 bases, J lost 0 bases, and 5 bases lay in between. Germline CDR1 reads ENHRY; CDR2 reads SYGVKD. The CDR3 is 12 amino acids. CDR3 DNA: TGTGCCATCAGAAACTCTAACTATGGCTACACCTTC. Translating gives CAIRNSNYGYTF.

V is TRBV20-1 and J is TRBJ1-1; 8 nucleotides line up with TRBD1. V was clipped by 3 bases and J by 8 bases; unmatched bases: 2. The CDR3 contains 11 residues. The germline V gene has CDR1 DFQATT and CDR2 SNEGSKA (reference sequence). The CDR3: CSASRDREAFF. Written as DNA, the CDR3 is TGCAGTGCTAGCCGGGACAGGGAAGCTTTCTTT.

CDR3 region: CSTDSGNTIYF. DNA of the CDR3: TGCAGTACGGACAGCGGAAACACCATATATTTT. This sequence joins TRBV20-1 and TRBJ1-3, with a weak D call TRBD1 (6 bases). Trimming removed 8 bases from V and 4 bases from J, with 9 bases in between. CDR3 size: 11 residues. The germline V gene has CDR1 DFQATT and CDR2 SNEGSKA (reference sequence).

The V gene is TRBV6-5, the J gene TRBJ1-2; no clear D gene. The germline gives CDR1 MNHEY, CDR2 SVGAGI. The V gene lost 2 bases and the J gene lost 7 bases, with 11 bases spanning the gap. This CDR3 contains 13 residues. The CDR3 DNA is TGTGCCAGCAGTTACGGAGAAGGCGGTGGCTACACCTTC. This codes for CASSYGEGGGYTF.

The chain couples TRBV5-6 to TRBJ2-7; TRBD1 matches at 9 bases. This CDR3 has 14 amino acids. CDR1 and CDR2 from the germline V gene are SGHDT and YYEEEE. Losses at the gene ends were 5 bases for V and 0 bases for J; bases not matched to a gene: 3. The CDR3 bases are TGTGCCAGCAGAGGACAGGGGCGCTCCTACGAGCAGTACTTC. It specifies CASRGQGRSYEQYF.

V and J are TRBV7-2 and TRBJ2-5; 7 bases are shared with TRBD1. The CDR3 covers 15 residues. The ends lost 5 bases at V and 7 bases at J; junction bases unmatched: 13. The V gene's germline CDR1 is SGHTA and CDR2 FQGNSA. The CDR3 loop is CASSRDRAWSGTQYF. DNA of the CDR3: TGTGCCAGCAGCCGAGACAGGGCCTGGAGTGGGACCCAGTACTTC.

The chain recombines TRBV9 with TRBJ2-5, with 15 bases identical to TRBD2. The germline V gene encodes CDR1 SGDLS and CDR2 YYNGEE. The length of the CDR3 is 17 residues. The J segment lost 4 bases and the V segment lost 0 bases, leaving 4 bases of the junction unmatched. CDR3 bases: TGTGCCAGCAGCGTAGGGACTAGCGGGGGGGCCACAGAGACCCAGTACTTC. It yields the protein CASSVGTSGGATETQYF. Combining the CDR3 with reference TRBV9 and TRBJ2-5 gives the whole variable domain DSGVTQTPKHLITATGQRVTLRCSPRSGDLSVYWYQQSLDQGLQFLIQYYNGEERAKGNILERFSAQQFPDLHSELNLSSLELGDSALYFCASSVGTSGGATETQYFGPGTRLLVL.

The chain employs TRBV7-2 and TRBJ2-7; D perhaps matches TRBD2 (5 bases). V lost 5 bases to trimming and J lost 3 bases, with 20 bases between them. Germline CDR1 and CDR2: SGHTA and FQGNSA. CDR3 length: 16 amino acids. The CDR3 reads CASSLFGRVENYEQYF. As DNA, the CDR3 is TGTGCCAGCAGCCTATTCGGGCGGGTTGAGAACTACGAGCAGTACTTC.